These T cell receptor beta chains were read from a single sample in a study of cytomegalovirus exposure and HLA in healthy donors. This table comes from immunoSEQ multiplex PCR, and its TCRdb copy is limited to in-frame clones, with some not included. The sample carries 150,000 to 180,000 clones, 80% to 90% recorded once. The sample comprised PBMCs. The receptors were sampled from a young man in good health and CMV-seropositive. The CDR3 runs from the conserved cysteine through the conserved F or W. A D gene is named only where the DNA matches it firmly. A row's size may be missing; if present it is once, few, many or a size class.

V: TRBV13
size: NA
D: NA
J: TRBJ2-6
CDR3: CASSRGSIPSGANVLTF
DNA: TGTGCCAGCAGCCGAGGCAGCATCCCCTCTGGGGCCAACGTCCTGACTTTC

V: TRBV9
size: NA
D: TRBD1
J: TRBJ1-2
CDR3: CASSSRDSYGYTF
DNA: TGTGCCAGCAGCAGCCGGGACAGCTATGGCTACACCTTC

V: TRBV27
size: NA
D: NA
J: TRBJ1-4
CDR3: CASSKFATNEKLFF
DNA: TGTGCCAGCAGTAAATTCGCAACTAATGAAAAACTGTTTTTT

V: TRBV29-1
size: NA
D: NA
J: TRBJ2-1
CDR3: CSVEGGESSYNEQFF
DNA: TGCAGCGTTGAAGGCGGTGAGAGCTCCTACAATGAGCAGTTCTTC

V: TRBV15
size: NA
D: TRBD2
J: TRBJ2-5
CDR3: CATRTTSGEETQYF
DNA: TGTGCCACCAGAACGACTAGCGGGGAAGAGACCCAGTACTTC

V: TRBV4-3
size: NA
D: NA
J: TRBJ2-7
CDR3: CASSQDLNQRASF
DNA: TGCGCCAGCAGCCAAGATCTAAACCAGCGAGCAAGCTTC

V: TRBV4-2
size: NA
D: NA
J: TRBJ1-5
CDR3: CASSQEIRNQPQHF
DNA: TGTGCCAGCAGCCAAGAAATCAGGAACCAGCCCCAGCATTTT

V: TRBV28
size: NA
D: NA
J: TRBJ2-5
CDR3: CASSLRELPGETQYF
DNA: TGTGCCAGCAGTTTAAGGGAGCTGCCTGGGGAGACCCAGTACTTC

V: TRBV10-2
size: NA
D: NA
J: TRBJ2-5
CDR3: CASSDGLATETQYF
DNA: TGCGCCAGCAGTGACGGCCTAGCGACGGAGACCCAGTACTTC

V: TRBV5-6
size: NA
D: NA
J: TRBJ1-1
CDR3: CASSLAESYGHTEAFF
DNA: TGTGCCAGCAGCTTGGCCGAAAGTTATGGGCACACTGAAGCTTTCTTT

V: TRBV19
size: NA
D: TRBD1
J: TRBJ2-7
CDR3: CASSPGQGAYEQYF
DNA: TGTGCCAGTAGTCCGGGACAGGGGGCCTACGAGCAGTACTTC

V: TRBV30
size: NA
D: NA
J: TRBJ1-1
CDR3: CAWKEQMNTEAFF
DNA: TGTGCCTGGAAGGAACAGATGAACACTGAAGCTTTCTTT

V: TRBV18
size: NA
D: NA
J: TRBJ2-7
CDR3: CASSPQGVDYEQYF
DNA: TGTGCCAGCTCACCACAGGGAGTAGATTACGAGCAGTACTTC

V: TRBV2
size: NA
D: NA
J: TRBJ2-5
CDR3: CASSDGLPQETQYF
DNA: TGTGCCAGCAGTGATGGACTCCCCCAAGAGACCCAGTACTTC

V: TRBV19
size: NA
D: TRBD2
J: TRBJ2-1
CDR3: CASSIEARGAYNEQFF
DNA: TGTGCCAGTAGTATAGAAGCGCGGGGGGCATACAATGAGCAGTTCTTC

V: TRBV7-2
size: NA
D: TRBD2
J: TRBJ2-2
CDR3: CASSRRASGGYLGELFF
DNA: TGTGCCAGCAGCCGAAGGGCTAGCGGGGGATATCTCGGGGAGCTGTTTTTT

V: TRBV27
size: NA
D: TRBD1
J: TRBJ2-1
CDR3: CASSFFHFGDRGRDEQFF
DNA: TGTGCCAGCAGTTTTTTCCACTTTGGGGACAGGGGGCGCGATGAGCAGTTCTTC

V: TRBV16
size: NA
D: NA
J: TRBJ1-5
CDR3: CASSQSGRGGQPQHF
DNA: TGTGCCAGCAGCCAATCCGGACGGGGGGGACAGCCCCAGCATTTT

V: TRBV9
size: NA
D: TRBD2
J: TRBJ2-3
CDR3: CASRAIAGGGTDTQYF
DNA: TGTGCCAGCAGGGCAATAGCGGGAGGGGGTACAGATACGCAGTATTTT

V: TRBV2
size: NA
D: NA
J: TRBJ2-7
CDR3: CASSDWAGVGEQYF
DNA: TGTGCCAGCAGTGACTGGGCAGGGGTGGGCGAGCAGTACTTC

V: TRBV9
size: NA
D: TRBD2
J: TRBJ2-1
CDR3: CASTGTTSYNEQFF
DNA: TGTGCCAGCACCGGGACTACCTCCTACAATGAGCAGTTCTTC

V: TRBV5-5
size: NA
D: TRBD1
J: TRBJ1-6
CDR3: CASRRGQGISPLHF
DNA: TGTGCCAGCAGACGGGGACAGGGAATCTCACCCCTCCACTTT

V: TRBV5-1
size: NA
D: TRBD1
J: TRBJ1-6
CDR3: CASTQTGGAGAGSPLHF
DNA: TGCGCCAGCACCCAGACAGGGGGCGCGGGTGCGGGTTCACCCCTCCACTTT

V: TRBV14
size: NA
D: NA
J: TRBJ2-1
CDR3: CASSQALARGVDEQFF
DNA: TGTGCCAGCAGCCAAGCATTGGCCAGGGGGGTCGATGAGCAGTTCTTC

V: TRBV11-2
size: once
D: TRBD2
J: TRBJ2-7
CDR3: CASGGLAFPYEQYF
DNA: TGTGCCAGCGGGGGACTAGCGTTCCCCTACGAGCAGTACTTC

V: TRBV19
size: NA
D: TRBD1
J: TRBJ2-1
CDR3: CASTDRAGEQFF
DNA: TGTGCCAGTACGGACAGGGCGGGTGAGCAGTTCTTC

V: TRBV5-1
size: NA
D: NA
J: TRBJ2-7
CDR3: CASSESGEGYEQYF
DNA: TGCGCCAGCAGCGAGTCAGGGGAAGGCTACGAGCAGTACTTC

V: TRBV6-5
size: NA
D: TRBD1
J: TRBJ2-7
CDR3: CASSGGTGFYEQYF
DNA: TGTGCCAGCAGTGGCGGGACAGGGTTCTACGAGCAGTACTTC

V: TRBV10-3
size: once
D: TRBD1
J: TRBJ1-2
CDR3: CAISVLAGRGQIGYTF
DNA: TGTGCCATCAGTGTACTAGCTGGCAGGGGGCAGATTGGCTACACCTTC

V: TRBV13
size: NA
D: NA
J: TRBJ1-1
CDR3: CASRKGGGRTEAFF
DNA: TGTGCCAGCAGAAAAGGGGGGGGAAGGACTGAAGCTTTCTTT

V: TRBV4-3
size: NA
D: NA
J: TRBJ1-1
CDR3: CASSHGSRETEAFF
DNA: TGCGCCAGCAGCCATGGTTCCCGAGAGACTGAAGCTTTCTTT

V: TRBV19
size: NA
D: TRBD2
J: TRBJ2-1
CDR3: CASSIAASGSSYNEQFF
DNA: TGTGCCAGTAGTATAGCGGCTAGCGGGAGCTCCTACAATGAGCAGTTCTTC

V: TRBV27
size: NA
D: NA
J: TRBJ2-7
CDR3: CASSFSGGSTYEQYF
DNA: TGTGCCAGCAGTTTCTCCGGGGGTTCCACCTACGAGCAGTACTTC

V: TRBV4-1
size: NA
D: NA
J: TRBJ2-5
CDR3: CASSQDRDIASRRETQYF
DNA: TGCGCCAGCAGCCAAGATCGGGATATAGCCAGCAGGAGGGAGACCCAGTACTTC

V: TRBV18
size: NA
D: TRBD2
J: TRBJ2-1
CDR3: CASSPPGLAGGVYNEQFF
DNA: TGTGCCAGCTCACCACCGGGACTAGCGGGAGGGGTCTACAATGAGCAGTTCTTC

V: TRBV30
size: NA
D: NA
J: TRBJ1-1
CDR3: CAWRPNGNTEAFF
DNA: TGTGCCTGGAGGCCGAACGGGAACACTGAAGCTTTCTTT

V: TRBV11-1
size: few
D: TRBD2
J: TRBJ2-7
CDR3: CASSTSGVSSYEQYF
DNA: TGTGCCAGCAGCACTAGCGGGGTAAGCTCCTACGAGCAGTACTTC

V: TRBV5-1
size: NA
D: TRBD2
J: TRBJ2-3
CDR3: CASSTLAGGYTDTQYF
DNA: TGCGCCAGCAGCACACTGGCGGGGGGGTACACAGATACGCAGTATTTT

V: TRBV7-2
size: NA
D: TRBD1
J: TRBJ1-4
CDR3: CASSPERGRWEKLFF
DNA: TGTGCCAGCAGCCCCGAGAGGGGGCGATGGGAAAAACTGTTTTTT

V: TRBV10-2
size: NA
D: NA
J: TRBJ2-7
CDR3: CASSEEAETYEQYF
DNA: TGCGCCAGCAGTGAGGAGGCGGAGACCTACGAGCAGTACTTC

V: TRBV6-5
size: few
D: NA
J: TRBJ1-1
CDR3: CASSYVGENTEAFF
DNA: TGTGCCAGCAGTTACGTGGGAGAGAACACTGAAGCTTTCTTT

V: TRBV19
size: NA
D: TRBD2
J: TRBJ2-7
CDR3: CASSIVAGVGYEQYF
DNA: TGTGCCAGTAGTATAGTAGCGGGAGTGGGCTACGAGCAGTACTTC

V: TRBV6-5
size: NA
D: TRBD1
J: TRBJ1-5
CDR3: CASSLNRGPPQHF
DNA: TGTGCCAGCAGTTTAAACAGGGGCCCGCCCCAGCATTTT

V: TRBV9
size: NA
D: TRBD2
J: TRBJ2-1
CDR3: CASSVPAGGPSSYNEQFF
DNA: TGTGCCAGCAGCGTCCCGGCGGGAGGGCCCAGCTCCTACAATGAGCAGTTCTTC

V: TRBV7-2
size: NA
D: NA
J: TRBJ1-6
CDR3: CASTHIADYNSPLHF
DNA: TGTGCCAGCACCCACATCGCTGATTATAATTCACCCCTCCACTTT

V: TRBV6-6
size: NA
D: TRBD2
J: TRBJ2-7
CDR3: CASGGERGEQYF
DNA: TGTGCCAGCGGGGGGGAAAGGGGCGAGCAGTACTTC

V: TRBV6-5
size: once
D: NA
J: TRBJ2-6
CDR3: CASSREGAGANVLTF
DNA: TGTGCCAGCAGTCGAGAGGGGGCTGGGGCCAACGTCCTGACTTTC

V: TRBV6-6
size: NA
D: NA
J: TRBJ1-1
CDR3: CASSYRQNTEAFF
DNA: TGTGCCAGCAGTTACCGACAGAACACTGAAGCTTTCTTT

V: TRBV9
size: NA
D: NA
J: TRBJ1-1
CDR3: CASSVGRLDTEAFF
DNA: TGTGCCAGCAGCGTAGGCAGGTTGGACACTGAAGCTTTCTTT

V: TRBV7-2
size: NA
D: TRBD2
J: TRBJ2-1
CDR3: CASSLVAGANEQFF
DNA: TGTGCCAGCAGCCTGGTAGCGGGGGCCAATGAGCAGTTCTTC

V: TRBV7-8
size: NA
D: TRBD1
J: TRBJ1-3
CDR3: CASSPRTGTGNTIYF
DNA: TGTGCCAGCAGCCCCCGGACAGGGACGGGAAACACCATATATTTT

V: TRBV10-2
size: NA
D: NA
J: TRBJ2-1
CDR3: CASSYYNEQFF
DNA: TGTGCCAGCAGTTACTACAATGAGCAGTTCTTC

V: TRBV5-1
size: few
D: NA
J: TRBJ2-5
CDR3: CASSLGTSGETQYF
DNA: TGCGCCAGCAGCTTGGGGACTTCGGGGGAGACCCAGTACTTC

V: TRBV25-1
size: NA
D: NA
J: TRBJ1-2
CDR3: CASSASGIYGYTF
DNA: TGTGCCAGCAGTGCATCAGGGATTTATGGCTACACCTTC

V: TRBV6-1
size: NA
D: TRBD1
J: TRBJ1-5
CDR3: CASSNTGGQPQHF
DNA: TGTGCCAGCAGTAACACAGGGGGCCAGCCCCAGCATTTT

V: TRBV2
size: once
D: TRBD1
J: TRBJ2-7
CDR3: CASSHPSPGQGQKGRYF
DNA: TGTGCCAGCAGCCACCCCAGTCCCGGACAGGGGCAAAAGGGTAGGTACTTC

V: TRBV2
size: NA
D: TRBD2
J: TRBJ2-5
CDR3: CASSDPGLAGDRQETQYF
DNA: TGTGCCAGCAGTGATCCGGGACTAGCGGGAGACCGGCAAGAGACCCAGTACTTC